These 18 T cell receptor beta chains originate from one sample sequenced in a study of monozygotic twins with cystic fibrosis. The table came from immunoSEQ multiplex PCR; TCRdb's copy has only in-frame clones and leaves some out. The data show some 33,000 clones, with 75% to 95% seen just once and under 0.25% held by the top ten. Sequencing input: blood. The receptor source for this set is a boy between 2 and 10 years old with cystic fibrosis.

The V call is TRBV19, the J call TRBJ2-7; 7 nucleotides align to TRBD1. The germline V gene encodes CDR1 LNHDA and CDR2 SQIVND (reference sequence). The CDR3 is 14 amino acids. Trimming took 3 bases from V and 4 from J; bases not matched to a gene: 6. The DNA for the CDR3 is TGTGCCAGTAGTATGACGGACAGGAGGTACGAGCAGTACTTC. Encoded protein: CASSMTDRRYEQYF.

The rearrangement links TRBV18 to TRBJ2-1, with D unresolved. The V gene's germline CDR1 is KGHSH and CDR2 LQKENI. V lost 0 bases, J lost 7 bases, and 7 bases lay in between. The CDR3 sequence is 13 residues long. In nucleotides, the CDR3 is TGTGCCAGCTCACCACCGGACGAGAATGAGCAGTTCTTC. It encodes CASSPPDENEQFF.

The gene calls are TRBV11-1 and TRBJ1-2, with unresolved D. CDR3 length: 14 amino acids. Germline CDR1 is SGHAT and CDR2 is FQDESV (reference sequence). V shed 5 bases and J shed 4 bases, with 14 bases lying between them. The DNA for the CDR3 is TGTGCCAGCAGCAAAGGCGGCGGGAGCTATGGCTACACCTTC. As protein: CASSKGGGSYGYTF.

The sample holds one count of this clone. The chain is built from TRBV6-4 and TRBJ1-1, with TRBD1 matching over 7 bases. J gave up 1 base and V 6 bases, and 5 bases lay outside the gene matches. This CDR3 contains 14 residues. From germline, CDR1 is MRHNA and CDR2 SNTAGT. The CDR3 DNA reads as TGTGCCAGCAGGGCCCGGACAGGGAACACTGAAGCTTTCTTT. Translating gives CASRARTGNTEAFF.

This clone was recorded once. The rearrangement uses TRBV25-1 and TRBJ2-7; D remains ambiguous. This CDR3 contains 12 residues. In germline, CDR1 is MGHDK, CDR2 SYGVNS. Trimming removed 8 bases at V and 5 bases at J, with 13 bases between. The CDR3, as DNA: TGTGCCAGCTCAACTGTGCTCAACGAGCAGTACTTC. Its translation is CASSTVLNEQYF.

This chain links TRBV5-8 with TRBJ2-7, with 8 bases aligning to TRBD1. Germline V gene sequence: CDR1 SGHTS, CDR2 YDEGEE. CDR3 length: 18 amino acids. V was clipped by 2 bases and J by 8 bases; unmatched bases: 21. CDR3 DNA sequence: TGTGCCAGCAGCTTTTTCCCCGGACAGGGCACTCTTAGGTTCAAGCAGTACTTC. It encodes CASSFFPGQGTLRFKQYF.

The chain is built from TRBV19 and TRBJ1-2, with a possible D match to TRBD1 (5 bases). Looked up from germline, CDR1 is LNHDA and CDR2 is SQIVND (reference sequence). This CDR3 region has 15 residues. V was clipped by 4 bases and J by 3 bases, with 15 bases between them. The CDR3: CASSKMRQPDYGYTF. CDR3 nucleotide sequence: TGTGCCAGTAGTAAGATGAGACAGCCTGACTATGGCTACACCTTC.

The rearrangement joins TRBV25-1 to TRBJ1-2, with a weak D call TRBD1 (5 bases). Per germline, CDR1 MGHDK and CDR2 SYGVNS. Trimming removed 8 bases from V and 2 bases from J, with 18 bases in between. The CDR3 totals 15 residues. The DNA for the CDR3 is TGTGCCAGCTCCTACTCCGGGGGAGAGAACTATGGCTACACCTTC. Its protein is CASSYSGGENYGYTF.

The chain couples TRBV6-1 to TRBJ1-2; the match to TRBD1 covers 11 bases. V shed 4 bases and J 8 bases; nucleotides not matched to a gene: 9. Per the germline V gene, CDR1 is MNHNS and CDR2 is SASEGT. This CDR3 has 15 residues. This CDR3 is CASSASGQGAEGYTF. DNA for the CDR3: TGTGCCAGCAGTGCCTCAGGACAGGGGGCGGAAGGCTACACCTTC.

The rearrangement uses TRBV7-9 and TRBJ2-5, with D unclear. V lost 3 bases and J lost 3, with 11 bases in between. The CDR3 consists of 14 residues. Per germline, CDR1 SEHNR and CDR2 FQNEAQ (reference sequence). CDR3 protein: CASSLGSLKETQYF. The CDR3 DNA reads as TGTGCCAGCAGCTTGGGGTCCCTCAAAGAGACCCAGTACTTC. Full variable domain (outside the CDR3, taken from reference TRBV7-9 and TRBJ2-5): DTGVSQNPRHKITKRGQNVTFRCDPISEHNRLYWYRQTLGQGPEFLTYFQNEAQLEKSRLLSDRFSAERPKGSFSTLEIQRTEQGDSAMYLCASSLGSLKETQYFGPGTRLLVL.

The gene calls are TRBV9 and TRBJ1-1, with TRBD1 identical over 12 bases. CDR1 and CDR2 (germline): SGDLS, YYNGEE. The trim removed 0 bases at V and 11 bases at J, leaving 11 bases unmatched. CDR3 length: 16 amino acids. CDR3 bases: TGTGCCAGCAGCGTAGTGGTGGGACAGGGGGCGGGAGGGGCTTTCTTT. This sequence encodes CASSVVVGQGAGGAFF.

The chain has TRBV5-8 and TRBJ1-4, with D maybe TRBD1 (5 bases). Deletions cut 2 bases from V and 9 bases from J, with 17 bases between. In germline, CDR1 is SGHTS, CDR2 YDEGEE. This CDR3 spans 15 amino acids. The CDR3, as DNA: TGTGCCAGCAGCTTTTCGGCGGGGCAAGAACAAAAACTGTTTTTT. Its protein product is CASSFSAGQEQKLFF.

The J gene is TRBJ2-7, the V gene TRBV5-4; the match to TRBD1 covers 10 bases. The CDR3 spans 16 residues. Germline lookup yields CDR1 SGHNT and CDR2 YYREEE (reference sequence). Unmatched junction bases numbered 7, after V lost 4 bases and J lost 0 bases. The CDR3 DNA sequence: TGTGCCAGCAGCGTAGAGACAGGGGGCAACTCCTACGAGCAGTACTTC. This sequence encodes CASSVETGGNSYEQYF.

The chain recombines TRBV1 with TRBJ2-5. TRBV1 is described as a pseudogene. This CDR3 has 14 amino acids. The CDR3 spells CTSSQGGGQETQYF. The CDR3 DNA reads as TGCACCAGCAGCCAGGGTGGGGGACAAGAGACCCAGTACTTC.

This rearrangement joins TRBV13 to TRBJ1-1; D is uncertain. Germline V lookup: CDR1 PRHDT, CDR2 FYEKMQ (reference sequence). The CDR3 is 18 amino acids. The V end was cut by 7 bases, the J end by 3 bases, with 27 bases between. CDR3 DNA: TGTGCCAGCACCCTAGGCCCCCGGTTGTCAAAAAGGGACACTGAAGCTTTCTTT. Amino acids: CASTLGPRLSKRDTEAFF.

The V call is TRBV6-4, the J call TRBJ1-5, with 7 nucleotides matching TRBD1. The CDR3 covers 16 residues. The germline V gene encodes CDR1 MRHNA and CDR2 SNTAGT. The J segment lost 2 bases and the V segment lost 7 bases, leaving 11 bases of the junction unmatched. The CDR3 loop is CASTYRGLDRNQPQHF. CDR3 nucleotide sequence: TGTGCCAGCACATACAGGGGCCTGGATCGCAATCAGCCCCAGCATTTT.

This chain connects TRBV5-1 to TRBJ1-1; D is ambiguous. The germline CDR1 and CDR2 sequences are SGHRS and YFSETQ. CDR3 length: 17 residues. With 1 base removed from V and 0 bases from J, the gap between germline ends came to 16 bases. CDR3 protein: CASSLSGWQNMNTEAFF. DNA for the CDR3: TGCGCCAGCAGCTTGAGCGGTTGGCAGAACATGAACACTGAAGCTTTCTTT.

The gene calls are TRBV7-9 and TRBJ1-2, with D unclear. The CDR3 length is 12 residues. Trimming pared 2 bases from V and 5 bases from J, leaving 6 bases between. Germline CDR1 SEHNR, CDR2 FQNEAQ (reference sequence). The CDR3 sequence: CASSLNSYGYTF. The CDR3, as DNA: TGTGCCAGCAGCTTAAATTCATATGGCTACACCTTC. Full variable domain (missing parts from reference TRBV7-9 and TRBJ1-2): DTGVSQNPRHKITKRGQNVTFRCDPISEHNRLYWYRQTLGQGPEFLTYFQNEAQLEKSRLLSDRFSAERPKGSFSTLEIQRTEQGDSAMYLCASSLNSYGYTFGSGTRLTVV.